The TCR beta chain under discussion was sequenced for a study of cytomegalovirus exposure and HLA in healthy donors. About this clone itself: Its antigen remains unidentified.

With 60 Vbeta and 13 Jbeta primers, the PCR was carried out. The protocol was immunoSEQ multiplex PCR, while the TCRdb copy is restricted to in-frame clones and leaves out a portion. The sample records under 200,000 clones, around 79% being singletons. Study-wide results and limits: The CMV antigen specificity of a few CMV-associated chains was confirmed through in vitro analysis.

Trimming removed 1 base from V and 8 bases from J, with 10 bases in between. Germline loops: CDR1 GTSNPN, CDR2 SVGIG (reference sequence). This CDR3 is built from 12 residues. This sequence joins TRBV30 and TRBJ2-3; no definite D call. Sequenced material: PBMCs. This TCR derives from a man in his forties or fifties in good health and CMV-seropositive. The CDR3 DNA sequence: TGTGCCTGGAGTGAGACTTTAGGTACGCAGTATTTT. It yields the protein CAWSETLGTQYF.